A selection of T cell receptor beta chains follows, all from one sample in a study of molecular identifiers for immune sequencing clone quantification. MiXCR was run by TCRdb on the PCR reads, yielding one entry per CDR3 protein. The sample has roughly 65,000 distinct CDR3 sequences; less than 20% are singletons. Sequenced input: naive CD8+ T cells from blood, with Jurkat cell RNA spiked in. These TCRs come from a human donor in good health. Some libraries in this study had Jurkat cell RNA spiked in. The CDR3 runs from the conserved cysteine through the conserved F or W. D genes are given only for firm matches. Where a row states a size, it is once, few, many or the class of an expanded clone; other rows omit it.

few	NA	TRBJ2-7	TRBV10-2	TGCGCCAGCAGTGAGTTAGCGCCGAGCTACGAGCAGTACTTC	CASSELAPSYEQYF
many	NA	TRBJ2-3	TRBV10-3	TGTGCCATCAGTACCAACAGGGTGGGAGATACGCAGTATTTT	CAISTNRVGDTQYF
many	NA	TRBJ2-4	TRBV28	TGTGCCAGCAGTCCTGTTGGCGTTTTAGCCAAAAACATTCAGTACTTC	CASSPVGVLAKNIQYF
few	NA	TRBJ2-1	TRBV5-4	TGTGCCAGCTCTGACTCCTCCTACAATGAGCAGTTCTTC	CASSDSSYNEQFF
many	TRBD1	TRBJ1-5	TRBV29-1	TGCAGCGTTGAGACACAGGGGGCATGTCAGCCCCAGCATTTT	CSVETQGACQPQHF
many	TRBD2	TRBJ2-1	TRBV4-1	TGCGCCAGCAGCCAAGCCCTAGCGGGAGGGCCCGAGCAGTTCTTC	CASSQALAGGPEQFF
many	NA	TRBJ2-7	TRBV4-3	TGCGCCAGCAGCCACGCGGTAGACTCCTACGAGCAGTACTTC	CASSHAVDSYEQYF
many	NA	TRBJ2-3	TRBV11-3	TGTGCCAGCAGCCCTCGGCACGGGACTAGCACAGATACGCAGTATTTT	CASSPRHGTSTDTQYF
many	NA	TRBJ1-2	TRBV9	TGTGCCAGCAGCGTATCAGAGTTAGGCTATGGCTACACCTTC	CASSVSELGYGYTF
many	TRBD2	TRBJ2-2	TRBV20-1	TGCAGTGCTAGAGATGGGGGGAGGGCCACCGGGGAGCTGTTTTTT	CSARDGGRATGELFF
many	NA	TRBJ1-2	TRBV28	TGTGCCAGCAGTTACCCCTCCGCGTATGGGGGCTTATATGGCTACACCTTC	CASSYPSAYGGLYGYTF
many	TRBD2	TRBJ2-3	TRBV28	TGTGCCAGCAGTTTAGCCGGGGGACTAGCAACAGATACGCAGTATTTT	CASSLAGGLATDTQYF
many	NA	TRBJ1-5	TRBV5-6	TGTGCCAGCAGCTTGGGACCCCCGGGGGGGTCAAGACAGCCCCAGCATTTT	CASSLGPPGGSRQPQHF
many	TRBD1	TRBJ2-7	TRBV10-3	TGTGCCATCAGTCCGGGACAGGGTTCCCACGAGCAGTACTTC	CAISPGQGSHEQYF
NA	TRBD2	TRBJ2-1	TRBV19	TGTGCCAGTAGAGTAGCGGGAAGCTCCTACAATGAGCAGTTCTTC	CASRVAGSSYNEQFF
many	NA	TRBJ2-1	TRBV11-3	TGTGCCAGCAGCCACCAGAGGCTAAAAAATGAGCAGTTCTTC	CASSHQRLKNEQFF
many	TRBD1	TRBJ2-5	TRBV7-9	TGTGCCAGCAGCCCAGGACAGGGGGCTTGGGAGACCCAGTACTTC	CASSPGQGAWETQYF
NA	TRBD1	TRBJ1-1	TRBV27	TGTGCCAGCAGTTCACAGGGGGGCATGAACACTGAAGCTTTCTTT	CASSSQGGMNTEAFF
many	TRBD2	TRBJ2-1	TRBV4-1	TGCGCCAGCAGCCAAGGATATCCAGCGGGAGGGGAAAATGAGCAGTTCTTC	CASSQGYPAGGENEQFF
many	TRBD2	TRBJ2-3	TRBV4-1	TGCGCCAGCAGCCTTGTCAATCAGCGACTAGCGGGAGTCGATAGTACGCAGTATTTT	CASSLVNQRLAGVDSTQYF
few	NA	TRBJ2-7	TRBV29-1	TGCAGCGTTGGAGCCACCTACGAGCAGTACTTC	CSVGATYEQYF
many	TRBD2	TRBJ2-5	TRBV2	TGTGCCAGCAGGGGCCTAGCGGGACCCCAAGAGACCCAGTACTTC	CASRGLAGPQETQYF
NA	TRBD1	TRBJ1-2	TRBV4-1	TGCGCCAGCAGCCAAGCCCCCGACAGGGGGCTCGGCTACACCTTC	CASSQAPDRGLGYTF
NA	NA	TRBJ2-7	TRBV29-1	TGCAGCGCAGCGACTCAGGGGGAGCAGTACTTC	CSAATQGEQYF
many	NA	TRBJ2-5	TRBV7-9	TGTGCCAGCAGCACGCTTAGTTACGACAGCCTTCAAGAGACCCAGTACTTC	CASSTLSYDSLQETQYF
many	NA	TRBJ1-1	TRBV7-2	TGTGCCAGCAGCTTAGTGCTACTTCCTGGCACTGAAGCTTTCTTT	CASSLVLLPGTEAFF
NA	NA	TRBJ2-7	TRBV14	TGTGCCAGCAGCGACAGGTACTCCTACGAGCAGTACTTC	CASSDRYSYEQYF
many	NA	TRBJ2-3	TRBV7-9	TGTGCCAGCAGCCCGGCCACAGATACGCAGTATTTT	CASSPATDTQYF
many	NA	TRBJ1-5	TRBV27	TGTGCCAGCAGTTTTCTAGGGGAACAGGGAGCTCAGCCCCAGCATTTT	CASSFLGEQGAQPQHF
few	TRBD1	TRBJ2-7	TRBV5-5	TGTGCCAGCAGCGACCTACGGGACAGGGCTTTGGACCTCTACGAGCAGTACTTC	CASSDLRDRALDLYEQYF
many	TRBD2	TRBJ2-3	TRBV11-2	TGTGCCAGCAGCCCTGGGAACCATCCGGGAGGGCTTGACACAGATACGCAGTATTTT	CASSPGNHPGGLDTDTQYF
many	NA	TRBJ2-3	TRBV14	TGTGCCAGCAGCCAAGATTATCGCGGGATTAGCACAGATACGCAGTATTTT	CASSQDYRGISTDTQYF
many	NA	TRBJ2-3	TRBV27	TGTGCCAGCAGTCCTACTCTCACTAGGGATACGCAGTATTTT	CASSPTLTRDTQYF
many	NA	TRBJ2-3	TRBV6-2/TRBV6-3	TGTGCCAGCAGTTACGGATCAGATACGCAGTATTTT	CASSYGSDTQYF
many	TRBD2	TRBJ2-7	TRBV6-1	TGTGCCAGCAAGGGGACTAGCGGGGGGAACGAGCAGTACTTC	CASKGTSGGNEQYF
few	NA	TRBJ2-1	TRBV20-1	TGCAGTGCCAGCACGGGACTCCCTGACAATGAGCAGTTCTTC	CSASTGLPDNEQFF
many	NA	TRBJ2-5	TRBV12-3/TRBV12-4	TGTGCCAGCAGTTTAGTGGGACCGTACCAAGAGACCCAGTACTTC	CASSLVGPYQETQYF
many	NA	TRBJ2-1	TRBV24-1	TGTGCCACCAGTGATTCGTCAGATATTAGTAATGAGCAGTTCTTC	CATSDSSDISNEQFF
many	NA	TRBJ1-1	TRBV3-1	TGTGCCAGCACCCAACAAGGGTTTACTGAAGCTTTCTTT	CASTQQGFTEAFF
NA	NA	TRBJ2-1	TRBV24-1	TGTGCCACCAGTGGACCTCCGACTAGTGAGAAGGTCAATGAGCAGTTCTTC	CATSGPPTSEKVNEQFF
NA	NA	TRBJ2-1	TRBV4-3	TGCGCCAGCAGCCAAGATTGGGCCCAGGAGCAGTTCTTC	CASSQDWAQEQFF
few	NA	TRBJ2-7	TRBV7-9	TGTGCCAGCAGCCCTCCGGGAAATCCGCGTGAGCAGTACTTC	CASSPPGNPREQYF
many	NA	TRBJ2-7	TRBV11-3	TGTGCCAGCAGCTTAATCGGATTAGCGGAGTTCTCCTACGAGCAGTACTTC	CASSLIGLAEFSYEQYF
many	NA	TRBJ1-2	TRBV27	TGTGCCAGCAGTTTCGAAAACTACTATGGCTACACCTTC	CASSFENYYGYTF
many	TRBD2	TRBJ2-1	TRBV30	TGTGCCTGGAGTTATTCAACGGGAGGGTCCTACAATGAGCAGTTCTTC	CAWSYSTGGSYNEQFF
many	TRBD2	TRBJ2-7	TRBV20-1	TGCAGTGCATCCCCCGGGACTACAACTCTCTACGAGCAGTACTTC	CSASPGTTTLYEQYF
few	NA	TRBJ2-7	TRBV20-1	TGCAGTGCTAGGGGGGGAGAAAGCTACAAGCAGTACTTC	CSARGGESYKQYF
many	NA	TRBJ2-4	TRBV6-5	TGTGCCAGCAGTACAGGGGAGGGAAACATTCAGTACTTC	CASSTGEGNIQYF
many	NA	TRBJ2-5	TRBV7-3	TGTGCCAGCAGCTTATCCGGGTTTAATAGTTTTATATACTTC	CASSLSGFNSFIYF
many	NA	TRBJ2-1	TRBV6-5	TGTGCCAGCAGTCCCACAGAGTACAATGAGCAGTTCTTC	CASSPTEYNEQFF
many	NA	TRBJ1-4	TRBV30	TGTGCCTGGAACAGCCCCACAACTAATGAAAAACTGTTTTTT	CAWNSPTTNEKLFF
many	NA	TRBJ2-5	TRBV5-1	TGCGCCAGCAGCTTGGGACTGATCGAGGTGCTAGCGTGGGAGACCCAGTACTTC	CASSLGLIEVLAWETQYF
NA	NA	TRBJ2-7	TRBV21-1	TGTGCCAGCAGCAAGTCGCTAGCGGGATGGGACTACGAGCAGTACTTC	CASSKSLAGWDYEQYF
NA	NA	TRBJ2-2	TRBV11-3	TGTGCCAGCAGCTTAGATGGGGGAACGAACACCGGGGAGCTGTTTTTT	CASSLDGGTNTGELFF
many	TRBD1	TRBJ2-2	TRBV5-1	TGCGCCAGCAGCTTGGTCGGTACAGGGGACACCGGGGAGCTGTTTTTT	CASSLVGTGDTGELFF
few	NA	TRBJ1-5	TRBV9	TGTGCCAGCAGCGTAGCAGGGATTCCCAATCAGCCCCAGCATTTT	CASSVAGIPNQPQHF